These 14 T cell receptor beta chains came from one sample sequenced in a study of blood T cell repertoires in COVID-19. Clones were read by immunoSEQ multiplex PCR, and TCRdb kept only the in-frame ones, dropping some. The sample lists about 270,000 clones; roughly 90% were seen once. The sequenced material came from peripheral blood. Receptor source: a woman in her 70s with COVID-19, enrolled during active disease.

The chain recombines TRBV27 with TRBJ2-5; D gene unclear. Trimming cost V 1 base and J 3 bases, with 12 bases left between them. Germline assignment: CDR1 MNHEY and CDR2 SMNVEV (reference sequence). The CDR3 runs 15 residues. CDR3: CASSLYMPPEETQYF. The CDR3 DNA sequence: TGTGCCAGCAGTTTATATATGCCGCCAGAAGAGACCCAGTACTTC.

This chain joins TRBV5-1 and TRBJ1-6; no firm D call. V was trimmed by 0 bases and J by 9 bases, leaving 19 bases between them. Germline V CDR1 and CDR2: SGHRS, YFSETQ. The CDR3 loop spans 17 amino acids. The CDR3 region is CASSLEGSVALGSPLHF. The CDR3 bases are TGCGCCAGCAGCTTGGAGGGTTCAGTAGCGTTGGGTTCACCCCTCCACTTT.

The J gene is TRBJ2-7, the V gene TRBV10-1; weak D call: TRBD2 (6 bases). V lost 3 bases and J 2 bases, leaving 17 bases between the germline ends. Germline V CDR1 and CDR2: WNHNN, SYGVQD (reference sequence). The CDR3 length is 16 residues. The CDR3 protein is CASSDSIGGGTYEQYF. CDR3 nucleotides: TGCGCCAGCAGTGACTCGATCGGGGGTGGAACCTACGAGCAGTACTTC.

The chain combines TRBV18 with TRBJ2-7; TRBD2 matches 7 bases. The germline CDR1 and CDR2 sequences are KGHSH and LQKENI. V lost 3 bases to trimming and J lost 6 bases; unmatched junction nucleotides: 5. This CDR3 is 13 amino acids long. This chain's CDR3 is CASSPGEGREQYF. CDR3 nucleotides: TGTGCCAGCTCACCTGGGGAGGGGCGCGAGCAGTACTTC.

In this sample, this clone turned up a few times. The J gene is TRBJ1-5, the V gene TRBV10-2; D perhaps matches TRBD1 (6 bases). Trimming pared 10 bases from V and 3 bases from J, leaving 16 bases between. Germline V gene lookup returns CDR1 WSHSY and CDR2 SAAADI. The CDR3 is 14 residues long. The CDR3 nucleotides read TGCGCCACAACGGCGGGGGGGCCCAATCAGCCCCAGCATTTT. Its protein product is CATTAGGPNQPQHF.

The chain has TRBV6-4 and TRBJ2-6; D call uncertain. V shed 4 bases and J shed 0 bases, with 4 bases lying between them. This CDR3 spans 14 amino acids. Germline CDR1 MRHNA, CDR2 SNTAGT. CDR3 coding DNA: TGTGCCAGCAGTGCAGTCTCTGGGGCCAACGTCCTGACTTTC. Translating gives CASSAVSGANVLTF.

This CDR3 reads CASSYNSGAETQYF. Here the CDR3 DNA reads TGTGCCAGCAGTTATAATTCAGGGGCCGAGACCCAGTACTTC. This chain uses TRBV6-5 with TRBJ2-5; D perhaps matches TRBD1 (6 bases). This CDR3 comprises 14 residues. The V gene's germline CDR1 is MNHEY and CDR2 SVGAGI. V was shortened by 3 bases and J by 5 bases, with 13 bases between the two germline ends.

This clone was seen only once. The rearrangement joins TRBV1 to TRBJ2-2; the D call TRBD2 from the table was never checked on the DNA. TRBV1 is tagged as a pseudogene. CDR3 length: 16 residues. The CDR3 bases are TGCACCAGCAGCCAAGATCGGGGTAGCGGCACCGGGGAGCTGTTTTTT. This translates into CTSSQDRGSGTGELFF.

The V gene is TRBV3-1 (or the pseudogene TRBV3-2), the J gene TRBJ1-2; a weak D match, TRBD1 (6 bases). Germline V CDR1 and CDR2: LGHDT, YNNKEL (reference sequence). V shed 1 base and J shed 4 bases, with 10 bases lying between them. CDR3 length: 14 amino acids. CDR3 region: CASSQGLGAYGYTF. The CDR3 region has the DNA TGTGCCAGCAGCCAAGGGCTGGGGGCCTATGGCTACACCTTC.

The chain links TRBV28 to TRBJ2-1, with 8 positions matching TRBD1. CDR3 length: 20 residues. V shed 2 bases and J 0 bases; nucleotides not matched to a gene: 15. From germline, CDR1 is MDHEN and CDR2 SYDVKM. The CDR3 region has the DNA TGTGCCAGCAGTTTAGTCTTCCACAGGGGGAGCCTTAGCTCCTACAATGAGCAGTTCTTC. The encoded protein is CASSLVFHRGSLSSYNEQFF.

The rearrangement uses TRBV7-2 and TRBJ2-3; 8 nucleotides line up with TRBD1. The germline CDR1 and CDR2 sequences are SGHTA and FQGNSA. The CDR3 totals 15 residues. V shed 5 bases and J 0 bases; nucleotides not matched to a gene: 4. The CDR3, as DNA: TGTGCCAGCAGCATGACAGGGGCTAGCACAGATACGCAGTATTTT. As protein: CASSMTGASTDTQYF.

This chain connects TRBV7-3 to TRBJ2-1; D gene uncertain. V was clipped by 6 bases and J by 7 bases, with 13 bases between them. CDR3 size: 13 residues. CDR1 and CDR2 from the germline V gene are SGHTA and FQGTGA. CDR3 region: CASRLSSVNEQFF. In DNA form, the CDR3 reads TGTGCCAGCAGACTTTCCAGCGTAAATGAGCAGTTCTTC. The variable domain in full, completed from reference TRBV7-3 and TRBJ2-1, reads GAGVSQTPSNKVTEKGKYVELRCDPISGHTALYWYRQSLGQGPEFLIYFQGTGAADDSGLPNDRFFAVRPEGSVSTLKIQRTERGDSAVYLCASRLSSVNEQFFGPGTRLTVL.

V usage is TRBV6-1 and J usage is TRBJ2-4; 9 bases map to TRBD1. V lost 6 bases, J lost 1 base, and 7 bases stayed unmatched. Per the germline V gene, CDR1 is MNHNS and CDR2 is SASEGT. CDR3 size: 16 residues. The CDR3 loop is CASRETGGFAKNIQYF. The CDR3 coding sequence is TGTGCCAGCAGGGAAACAGGGGGCTTCGCCAAAAACATTCAGTACTTC.

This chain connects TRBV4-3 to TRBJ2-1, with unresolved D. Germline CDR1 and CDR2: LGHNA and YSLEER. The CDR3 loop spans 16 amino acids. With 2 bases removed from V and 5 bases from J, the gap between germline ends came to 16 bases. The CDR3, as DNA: TGCGCCAGCAGCCAAAATTCTAGGTCCGCAAACAATGAGCAGTTCTTC. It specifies CASSQNSRSANNEQFF.